The 5 T cell receptor beta chains in this list originate from one sample, sequenced in a study of T cell clonotyping in hematopoietic cell transplantation. Clones were sequenced by immunoSEQ multiplex PCR, and TCRdb holds only the in-frame ones, with some missing. The top ten hold less than 50% of the sample, which has approximately 5,700 clones, 85% to 95% seen once. The source was peripheral blood mononuclear cells, collected 100 days after allogeneic stem cell transplant. These receptors all stem from a female patient in her forties or fifties who had an allogeneic stem cell transplant from an unrelated donor, so T cells may come from the graft donor. Some clones in this sample may be carry-over from other donors' samples.

The rearrangement links TRBV11-2 to TRBJ2-1, with 12 bases aligning to TRBD2. The V and J ends lost 1 base and 4 bases, in that order; junction bases with no gene match: 2. Germline-derived CDR1 and CDR2 are SGHAT and FQNNGV. The CDR3 is made up of 16 amino acids. In DNA, the CDR3 is TGTGCCAGCAGCTTAGGGCTAGCGGGGGGGTACAATGAGCAGTTCTTC. Amino acid sequence: CASSLGLAGGYNEQFF.

This clone showed up just once. The chain carries TRBV29-1 and TRBJ1-6; 10 bases line up with TRBD1. This CDR3 has 15 amino acids. Trimming removed 4 bases from V and 5 bases from J; junction bases left unmatched: 5. The germline CDR1 and CDR2 sequences are SQVTM and ANQGSEA. The CDR3 DNA follows: TGCAGCGTTGCGGCCGGGACAGGGGATAATTCACCCCTCCACTTT. Translated: CSVAAGTGDNSPLHF. Supplemented by reference TRBV29-1 and TRBJ1-6, the full variable domain reads SAVISQKPSRDICQRGTSLTIQCQVDSQVTMMFWYRQQPGQSLTLIATANQGSEATYESGFVIDKFPISRPNLTFSTLTVSNMSPEDSSIYLCSVAAGTGDNSPLHFGNGTRLTVT.

This sequence joins TRBV14 and TRBJ2-5; D not certain. Trimming shortened V by 0 bases and J by 5 bases, and 10 bases separated the two germline ends. Germline assignment: CDR1 SGHDN and CDR2 FVKESK. This CDR3 is 14 amino acids long. CDR3 amino acids: CASSQDSLRETQYF. CDR3 nucleotides: TGTGCCAGCAGCCAAGACTCACTTCGGGAGACCCAGTACTTC. The variable domain in full, with the rest retrieved from reference TRBV14 and TRBJ2-5, is EAGVTQFPSHSVIEKGQTVTLRCDPISGHDNLYWYRRVMGKEIKFLLHFVKESKQDESGMPNNRFLAERTGGTYSTLKVQPAELEDSGVYFCASSQDSLRETQYFGPGTRLLVL.

The rearrangement joins TRBV4-1 to TRBJ1-6, with a weak D call TRBD1 (5 bases). This CDR3 comprises 17 residues. CDR1 and CDR2 (germline): MGHRA, YSYEKL. The V gene lost 0 bases and the J gene lost 7 bases, with 16 bases spanning the gap. CDR3 bases: TGCGCCAGCAGCCAAGATCGGTTGACAGCACAGAATTCACCCCTCCACTTT. Protein: CASSQDRLTAQNSPLHF.

The genes are TRBV29-1 and TRBJ1-1; 12 bases are shared with TRBD1. The germline V gene has CDR1 SQVTM and CDR2 ANQGSEA. After removal of 8 bases from V and 4 bases from J, the junction contained 14 bases not matched to a gene. The CDR3 contains 16 residues. CDR3 nucleotides: TGCAGCACATGGGACAGGGGGCTTTCCGGTCCCACTGAAGCTTTCTTT. Translation gives CSTWDRGLSGPTEAFF.